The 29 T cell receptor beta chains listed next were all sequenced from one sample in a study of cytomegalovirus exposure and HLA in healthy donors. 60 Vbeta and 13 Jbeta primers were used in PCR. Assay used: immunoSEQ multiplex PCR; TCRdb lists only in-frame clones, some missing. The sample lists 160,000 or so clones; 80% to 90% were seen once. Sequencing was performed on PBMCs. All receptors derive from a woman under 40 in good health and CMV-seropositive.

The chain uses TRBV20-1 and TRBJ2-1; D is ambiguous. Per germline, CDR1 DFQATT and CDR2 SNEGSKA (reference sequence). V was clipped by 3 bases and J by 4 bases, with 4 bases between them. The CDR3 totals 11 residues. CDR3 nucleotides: TGCAGTGCTAGTAGTTACAATGAGCAGTTCTTC. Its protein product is CSASSYNEQFF.

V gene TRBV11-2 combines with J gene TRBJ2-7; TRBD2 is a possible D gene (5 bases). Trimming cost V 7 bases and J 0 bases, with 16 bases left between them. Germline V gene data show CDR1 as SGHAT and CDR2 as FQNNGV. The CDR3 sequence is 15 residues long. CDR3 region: CASTVSDGSSYEQYF. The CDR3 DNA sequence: TGTGCCAGCACCGTTAGCGACGGAAGCTCCTACGAGCAGTACTTC.

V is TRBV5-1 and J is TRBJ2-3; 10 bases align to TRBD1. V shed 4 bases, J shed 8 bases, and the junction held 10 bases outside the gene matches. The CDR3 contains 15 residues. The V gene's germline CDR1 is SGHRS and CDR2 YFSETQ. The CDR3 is CASSGGTGVVFTQYF. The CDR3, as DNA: TGCGCCAGCAGCGGAGGGACAGGGGTTGTGTTTACGCAGTATTTT.

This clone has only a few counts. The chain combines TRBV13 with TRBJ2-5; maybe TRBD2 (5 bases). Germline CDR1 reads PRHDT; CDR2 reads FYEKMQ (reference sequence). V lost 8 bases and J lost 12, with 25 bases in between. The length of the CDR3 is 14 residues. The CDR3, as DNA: TGTGCCAGCGGACGTAAAGGTGCAACTAGATCTAAGTACTTC. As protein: CASGRKGATRSKYF.

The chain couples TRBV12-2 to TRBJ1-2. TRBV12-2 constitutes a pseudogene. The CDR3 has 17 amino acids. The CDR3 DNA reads TGTGCAAGTCGCTTAGATTCCGGGATTTTGGGCGCCTATGGCTACACCTTC. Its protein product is CASRLDSGILGAYGYTF.

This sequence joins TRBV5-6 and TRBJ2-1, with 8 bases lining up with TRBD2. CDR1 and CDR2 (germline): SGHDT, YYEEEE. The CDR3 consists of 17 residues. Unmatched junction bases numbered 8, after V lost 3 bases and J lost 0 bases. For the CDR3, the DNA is TGTGCCAGCAGCTGGGGCGGGGGGCGAAGCTCCTACAATGAGCAGTTCTTC. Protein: CASSWGGGRSSYNEQFF.

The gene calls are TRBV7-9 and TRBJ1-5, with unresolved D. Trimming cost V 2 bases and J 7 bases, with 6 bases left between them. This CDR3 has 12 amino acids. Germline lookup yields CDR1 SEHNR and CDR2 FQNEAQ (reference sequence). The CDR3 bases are TGTGCCAGCAGCTTAAGCAGGCAGCCCCAGCATTTT. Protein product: CASSLSRQPQHF.

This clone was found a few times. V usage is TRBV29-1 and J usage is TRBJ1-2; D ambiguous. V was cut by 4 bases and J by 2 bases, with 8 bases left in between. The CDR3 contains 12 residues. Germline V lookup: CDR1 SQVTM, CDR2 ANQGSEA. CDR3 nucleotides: TGCAGCGTTGCGACTTCAAACTATGGCTACACCTTC. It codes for CSVATSNYGYTF. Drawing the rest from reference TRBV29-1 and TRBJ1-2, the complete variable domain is SAVISQKPSRDICQRGTSLTIQCQVDSQVTMMFWYRQQPGQSLTLIATANQGSEATYESGFVIDKFPISRPNLTFSTLTVSNMSPEDSSIYLCSVATSNYGYTFGSGTRLTVV.

The CDR3 coding sequence is TGTGCCAGCAGTTATTATCGGTTCGCGAACACCGGGGAGCTGTTTTTT. It yields the protein CASSYYRFANTGELFF. V and J are TRBV6-5 and TRBJ2-2; D not resolved. This CDR3 comprises 16 residues. Germline V gives CDR1 MNHEY, CDR2 SVGAGI. Trimming pared 3 bases from V and 0 bases from J, leaving 11 bases between.

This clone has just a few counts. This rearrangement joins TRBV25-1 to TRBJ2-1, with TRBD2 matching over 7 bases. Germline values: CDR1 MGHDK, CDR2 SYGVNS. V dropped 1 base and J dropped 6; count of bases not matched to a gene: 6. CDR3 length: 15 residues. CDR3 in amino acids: CASSESGGGSNEQFF. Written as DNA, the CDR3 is TGTGCCAGCAGTGAATCGGGGGGAGGGTCCAATGAGCAGTTCTTC.

The CDR3 region has the DNA TGTGCCAGCAGTGACGAGCAGGGAGGCGAGCAGTACTTC. Translating it yields CASSDEQGGEQYF. The chain couples TRBV2 to TRBJ2-7; TRBD2 is a possible D gene (6 bases). This CDR3 has 13 amino acids. Germline V gene data show CDR1 as SNHLY and CDR2 as FYNNEI. V was cut by 3 bases and J by 6 bases, with 12 bases left in between.

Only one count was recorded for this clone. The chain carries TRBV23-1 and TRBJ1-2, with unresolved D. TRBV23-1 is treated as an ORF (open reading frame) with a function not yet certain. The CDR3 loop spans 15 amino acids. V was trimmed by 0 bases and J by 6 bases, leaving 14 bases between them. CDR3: CASSQSPLQRHGYTF. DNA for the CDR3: TGCGCCAGCAGTCAATCGCCCCTTCAGCGCCATGGCTACACCTTC.

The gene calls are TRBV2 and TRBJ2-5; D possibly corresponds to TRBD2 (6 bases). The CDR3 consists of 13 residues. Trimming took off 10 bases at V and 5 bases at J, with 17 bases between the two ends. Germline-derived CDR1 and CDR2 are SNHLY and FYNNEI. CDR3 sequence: CATRGLPGETQYF. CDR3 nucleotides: TGTGCCACGAGGGGACTCCCCGGGGAGACCCAGTACTTC.

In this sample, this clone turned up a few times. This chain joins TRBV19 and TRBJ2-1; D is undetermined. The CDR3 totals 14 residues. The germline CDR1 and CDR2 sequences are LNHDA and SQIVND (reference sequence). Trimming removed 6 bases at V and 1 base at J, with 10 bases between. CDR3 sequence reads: CASRWRLSYNEQFF. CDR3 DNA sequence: TGTGCCAGTAGATGGCGGTTATCCTACAATGAGCAGTTCTTC.

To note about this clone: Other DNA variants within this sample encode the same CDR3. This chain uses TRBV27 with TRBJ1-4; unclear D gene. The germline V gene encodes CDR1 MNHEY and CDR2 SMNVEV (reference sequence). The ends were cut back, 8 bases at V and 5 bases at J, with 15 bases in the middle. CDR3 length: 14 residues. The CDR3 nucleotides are TGTGCCAGCCGGCCTGGTCACAGCAATGAAAAACTGTTTTTT. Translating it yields CASRPGHSNEKLFF.

The DNA of the CDR3 is TGTGCCAGCAGCTTGGGGTCAGGGGGCGCATCGTGGGGCTACACCTTC. Amino acids: CASSLGSGGASWGYTF. The chain combines TRBV5-4 with TRBJ1-2; 8 nucleotides match TRBD1. The CDR3 loop spans 16 amino acids. Germline trimming cut 0 bases from V and 8 bases from J; bases unmatched to any gene: 12. Germline CDR1 SGHNT, CDR2 YYREEE (reference sequence). The variable domain in full, with the rest retrieved from reference TRBV5-4 and TRBJ1-2, is ETGVTQSPTHLIKTRGQQVTLRCSSQSGHNTVSWYQQALGQGPQFIFQYYREEENGRGNFPPRFSGLQFPNYSSELNVNALELDDSALYLCASSLGSGGASWGYTFGSGTRLTVV.

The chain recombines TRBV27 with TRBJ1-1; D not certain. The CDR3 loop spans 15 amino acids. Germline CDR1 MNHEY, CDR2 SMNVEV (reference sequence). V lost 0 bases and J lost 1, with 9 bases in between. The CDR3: CASSLSGESNTEAFF. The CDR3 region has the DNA TGTGCCAGCAGTTTATCGGGAGAGTCGAACACTGAAGCTTTCTTT.

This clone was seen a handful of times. The CDR3, as DNA: TGCGCCAGCAGCCAAGAACCAGCGGGGGGAGGGGAGACCCAGTACTTC. The encoded protein is CASSQEPAGGGETQYF. The chain joins TRBV4-3 to TRBJ2-5, with 9 bases fitting TRBD2. This CDR3 has 16 amino acids. The germline gives CDR1 LGHNA, CDR2 YSLEER. The ends lost 0 bases at V and 5 bases at J; junction bases unmatched: 7.

The CDR3 here is CASSRAGPLEAFF. CDR3 nucleotides: TGTGCCAGCAGTCGGGCGGGACCCCTCGAAGCTTTCTTT. The J gene is TRBJ1-1, the V gene TRBV27; tentative D call: TRBD1 (5 bases). From germline, CDR1 is MNHEY and CDR2 SMNVEV (reference sequence). V lost 5 bases and J 8 bases, leaving 15 bases between the germline ends. This CDR3 region has 13 residues.

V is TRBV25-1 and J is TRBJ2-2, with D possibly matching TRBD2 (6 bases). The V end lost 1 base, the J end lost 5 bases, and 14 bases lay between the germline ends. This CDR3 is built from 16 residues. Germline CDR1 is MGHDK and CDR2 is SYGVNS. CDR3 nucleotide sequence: TGTGCCAGCAGTGAATTGAAGGAGGGAGAAACCGGGGAGCTGTTTTTT. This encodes CASSELKEGETGELFF. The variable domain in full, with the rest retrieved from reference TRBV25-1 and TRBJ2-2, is EADIYQTPRYLVIGTGKKITLECSQTMGHDKMYWYQQDPGMELHLIHYSYGVNSTEKGDLSSESTVSRIRTEHFPLTLESARPSHTSQYLCASSELKEGETGELFFGEGSRLTVL.

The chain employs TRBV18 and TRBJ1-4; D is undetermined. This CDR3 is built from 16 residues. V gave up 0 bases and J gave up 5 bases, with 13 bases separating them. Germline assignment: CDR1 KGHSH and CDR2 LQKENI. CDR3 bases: TGTGCCAGCTCACCACCTCCAACAAACCAAAATGAAAAACTGTTTTTT. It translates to CASSPPPTNQNEKLFF.

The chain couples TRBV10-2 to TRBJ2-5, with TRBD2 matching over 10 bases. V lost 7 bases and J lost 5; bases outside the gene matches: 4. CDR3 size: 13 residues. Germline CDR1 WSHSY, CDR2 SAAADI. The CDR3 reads CASTSGGGETQYF. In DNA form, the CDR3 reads TGCGCCAGCACTAGCGGGGGCGGGGAGACCCAGTACTTC.

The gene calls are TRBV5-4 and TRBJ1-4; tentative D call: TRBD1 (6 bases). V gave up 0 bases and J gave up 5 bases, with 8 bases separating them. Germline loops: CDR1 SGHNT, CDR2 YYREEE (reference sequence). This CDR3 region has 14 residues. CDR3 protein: CASSLAGGNEKLFF. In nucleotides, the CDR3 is TGTGCCAGCAGCTTGGCTGGGGGCAATGAAAAACTGTTTTTT.

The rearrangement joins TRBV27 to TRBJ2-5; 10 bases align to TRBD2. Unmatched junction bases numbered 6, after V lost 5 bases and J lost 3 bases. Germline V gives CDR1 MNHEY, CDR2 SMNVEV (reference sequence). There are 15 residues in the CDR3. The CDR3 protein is CASSPKRGGEETQYF. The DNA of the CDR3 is TGTGCCAGCAGTCCTAAGCGGGGGGGGGAAGAGACCCAGTACTTC.

The CDR3 sequence is CASSTLGGAGIGYTF. Here the CDR3 DNA reads TGTGCCAGCAGCACTTTAGGGGGCGCAGGAATAGGCTACACCTTC. V and J are TRBV7-2 and TRBJ1-2; TRBD1 matches 7 bases. The length of the CDR3 is 15 residues. Trimming removed 5 bases from V and 8 bases from J; junction bases left unmatched: 14. Germline lookup yields CDR1 SGHTA and CDR2 FQGNSA.

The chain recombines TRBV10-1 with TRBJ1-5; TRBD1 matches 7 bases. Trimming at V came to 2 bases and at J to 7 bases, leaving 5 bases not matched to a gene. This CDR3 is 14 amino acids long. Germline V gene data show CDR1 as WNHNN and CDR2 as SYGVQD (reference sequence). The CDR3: CASSEDRVDQPQHF. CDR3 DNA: TGCGCCAGCAGTGAGGACAGGGTGGACCAGCCCCAGCATTTT.

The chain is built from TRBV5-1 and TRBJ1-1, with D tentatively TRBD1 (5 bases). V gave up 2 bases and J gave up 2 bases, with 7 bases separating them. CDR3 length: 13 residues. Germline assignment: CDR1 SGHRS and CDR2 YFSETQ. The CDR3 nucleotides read TGCGCCAGCAGCTTTGACAGTAACACTGAAGCTTTCTTT. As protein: CASSFDSNTEAFF.

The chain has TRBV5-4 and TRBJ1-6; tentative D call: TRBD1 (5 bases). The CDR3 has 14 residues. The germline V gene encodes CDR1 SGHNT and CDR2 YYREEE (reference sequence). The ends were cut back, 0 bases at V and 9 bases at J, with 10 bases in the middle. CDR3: CASSLAGSASPLHF. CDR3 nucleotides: TGTGCCAGCAGCTTGGCAGGGTCCGCTTCACCCCTCCACTTT. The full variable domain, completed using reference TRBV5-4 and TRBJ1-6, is ETGVTQSPTHLIKTRGQQVTLRCSSQSGHNTVSWYQQALGQGPQFIFQYYREEENGRGNFPPRFSGLQFPNYSSELNVNALELDDSALYLCASSLAGSASPLHFGNGTRLTVT.

CDR3 nucleotides: TGTGCCAGCAGGGCAGGGGGAGGCACAGATACGCAGTATTTT. Its translation: CASRAGGGTDTQYF. V is TRBV2 and J is TRBJ2-3; 7 nucleotides agree with TRBD1. The CDR3 has 14 amino acids. Germline V gene sequence: CDR1 SNHLY, CDR2 FYNNEI. V lost 6 bases and J lost 1; bases outside the gene matches: 4.